The 8 T cell receptor beta chains below come from one sample, sequenced in a study of graft-versus-host responses after intestinal transplantation. The repertoire was sequenced with immunoSEQ multiplex PCR; TCRdb's copy has only in-frame clones and lacks some. Among 13,000 to 15,000 clones listed, about 36% were seen once. The sample here was alloreactive CD4+ T cells from a mixed lymphocyte reaction culture, taken before intestinal transplant. As for subset: CFSE-low proliferating T cells sorted from roughly six-day pre-transplant mixed lymphocyte reaction (GvH or HvG direction). These receptors originate from a human patient who received an intestinal transplant.

The V and J genes are TRBV5-5 and TRBJ2-3, with 9 nucleotides matching TRBD2. This CDR3 is 17 amino acids long. V gave up 0 bases and J gave up 2 bases; unmatched junction bases: 7. Germline V gene sequence: CDR1 SGHKS, CDR2 YYEKEE (reference sequence). The CDR3 DNA is TGTGCCAGCAGCTTGGTACGTAGCGGGGGCCCCACAGATACGCAGTATTTT. This sequence encodes CASSLVRSGGPTDTQYF.

The chain uses TRBV7-9 and TRBJ2-7; 7 bases are a match to TRBD1. The CDR3 contains 14 residues. Germline CDR1 reads SEHNR; CDR2 reads FQNEAQ (reference sequence). J was trimmed by 0 bases and V by 5 bases; bases with no gene match: 4. The CDR3: CASSNRDSSYEQYF. The CDR3 coding sequence is TGTGCCAGCAGCAACCGGGACAGCTCCTACGAGCAGTACTTC.

This chain connects TRBV6-6 to TRBJ1-2, with D unresolved. Trimming took off 3 bases at V and 7 bases at J, with 15 bases between the two ends. Per the germline V gene, CDR1 is MNHNY and CDR2 is SVGAGI (reference sequence). This CDR3 spans 14 amino acids. Written as DNA, the CDR3 is TGTGCCAGCAGTTATGCAGGAAGCATCGGTGGCTACACCTTC. Translating gives CASSYAGSIGGYTF.

This chain links TRBV27 with TRBJ1-2; no reliable D call. Germline V gene data show CDR1 as MNHEY and CDR2 as SMNVEV (reference sequence). The CDR3 extends over 14 amino acids. V shed 6 bases and J shed 4 bases, with 15 bases lying between them. In nucleotides, the CDR3 is TGTGCCAGCAGACAGCTGGCGAGTAGCTATGGCTACACCTTC. Amino acid sequence: CASRQLASSYGYTF.

This clone was seen only a few times. This chain joins TRBV9 and TRBJ2-5; D possibly corresponds to TRBD2 (6 bases). The ends were cut back, 0 bases at V and 7 bases at J, with 13 bases in the middle. CDR1 is SGDLS and CDR2 is YYNGEE in the germline V gene. This CDR3 is 14 amino acids long. The chain's CDR3 is CASSVGPPEGTQYF. The CDR3 DNA follows: TGTGCCAGCAGCGTAGGTCCCCCGGAGGGGACCCAGTACTTC.

The rearrangement links TRBV19 to TRBJ2-6, with D hard to call. The ends were cut back, 5 bases at V and 6 bases at J, with 11 bases in the middle. The CDR3 contains 14 residues. CDR1 LNHDA and CDR2 SQIVND come from the germline V gene (reference sequence). The CDR3 nucleotides read TGTGCCAGTAGTGAACACCCCGCGGCCAACGTCCTGACTTTC. Translation gives CASSEHPAANVLTF.

The rearrangement links TRBV5-6 to TRBJ2-5; tentative D call: TRBD1 (6 bases). Germline V lookup: CDR1 SGHDT, CDR2 YYEEEE. The V end lost 2 bases, the J end lost 2 bases, and 7 bases lay between the germline ends. The CDR3 loop spans 13 amino acids. CDR3 DNA sequence: TGTGCCAGCAGCTTTAGGGGGCAAGAGACCCAGTACTTC. Amino acid sequence: CASSFRGQETQYF.

This sequence joins TRBV9 and TRBJ2-3; 8 bases match TRBD1. Germline CDR1 SGDLS, CDR2 YYNGEE. This CDR3 spans 15 amino acids. Trimming at V came to 2 bases and at J to 2 bases, leaving 4 bases not matched to a gene. CDR3 bases: TGTGCCAGCAGCGTCTGGGACAGGAACACAGATACGCAGTATTTT. This sequence encodes CASSVWDRNTDTQYF. The whole variable domain, filled in from reference TRBV9 and TRBJ2-3, reads DSGVTQTPKHLITATGQRVTLRCSPRSGDLSVYWYQQSLDQGLQFLIQYYNGEERAKGNILERFSAQQFPDLHSELNLSSLELGDSALYFCASSVWDRNTDTQYFGPGTRLTVL.